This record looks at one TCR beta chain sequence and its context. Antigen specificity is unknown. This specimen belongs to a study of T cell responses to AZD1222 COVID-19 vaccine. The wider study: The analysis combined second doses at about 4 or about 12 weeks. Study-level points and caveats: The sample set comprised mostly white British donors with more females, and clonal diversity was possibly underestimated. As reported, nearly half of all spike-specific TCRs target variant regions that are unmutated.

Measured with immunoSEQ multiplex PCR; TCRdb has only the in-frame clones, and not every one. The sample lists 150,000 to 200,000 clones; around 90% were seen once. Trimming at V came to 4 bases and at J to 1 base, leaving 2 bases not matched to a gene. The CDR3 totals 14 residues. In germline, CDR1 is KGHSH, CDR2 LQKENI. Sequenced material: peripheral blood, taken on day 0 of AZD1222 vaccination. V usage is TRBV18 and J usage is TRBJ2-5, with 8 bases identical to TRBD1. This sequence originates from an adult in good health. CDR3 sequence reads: CASSRQGAQETQYF. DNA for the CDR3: TGTGCCAGCTCACGCCAGGGGGCCCAAGAGACCCAGTACTTC.